The 22 T cell receptor beta chains below were found in one sample sequenced in a study of OX40 agonist ivuxolimab in advanced cancers. Using immunoSEQ multiplex PCR, the repertoire was profiled, and TCRdb retains in-frame clones only, with some absent. This repertoire shows some 44,000 clones, 75% to 90% found once; its top ten account for under 0.5%. The sequencing here drew on CD4+ or CD8+ T cells sorted from blood, taken in a trial of the OX40 agonist ivuxolimab. These receptors came from an adult with an advanced solid tumor such as melanoma, head and neck, liver or kidney cancer.

This clone was seen only a few times. The CDR3 nucleotides read TGTGCCAGCAGAACCGGGACGGCACCCAATCAGCCCCAGCATTTT. Protein sequence: CASRTGTAPNQPQHF. This chain connects TRBV2 to TRBJ1-5; the D gene is possibly TRBD1 (5 bases). From germline, CDR1 is SNHLY and CDR2 FYNNEI. With 6 bases removed from V and 3 bases from J, the gap between germline ends came to 15 bases. CDR3 length: 15 residues.

This rearrangement joins TRBV10-2 to TRBJ2-1; 11 nucleotides line up with TRBD1. The germline V gene encodes CDR1 WSHSY and CDR2 SAAADI. The CDR3 has 14 residues. The V gene end was trimmed by 7 bases and the J gene end by 10 bases; junction bases not matched to a gene: 9. The CDR3 nucleotides are TGCGCCAGCACTGAACGGACAGGGGGCCCGGAGCAGTTCTTC. It encodes CASTERTGGPEQFF.

The rearrangement joins TRBV9 to TRBJ2-7; weak D call: TRBD1 (5 bases). The CDR3 totals 15 residues. CDR1 is SGDLS and CDR2 is YYNGEE in the germline V gene. Trimming pared 0 bases from V and 0 bases from J, leaving 10 bases between. The CDR3 DNA is TGTGCCAGCAGCGTAGACCCAGACAGCTCCTACGAGCAGTACTTC. This translates into CASSVDPDSSYEQYF. Full variable domain (missing parts from reference TRBV9 and TRBJ2-7): DSGVTQTPKHLITATGQRVTLRCSPRSGDLSVYWYQQSLDQGLQFLIQYYNGEERAKGNILERFSAQQFPDLHSELNLSSLELGDSALYFCASSVDPDSSYEQYFGPGTRLTVT.

The chain recombines TRBV6-1 with TRBJ1-6; D unresolved. V was shortened by 7 bases and J by 9 bases, with 16 bases between the two germline ends. This CDR3 has 14 amino acids. The germline V gene has CDR1 MNHNS and CDR2 SASEGT. CDR3 nucleotides: TGTGCCAGCACCCGCCCCGACCTATTTTCACCCCTCCACTTT. As protein: CASTRPDLFSPLHF.

This sequence joins TRBV5-4 and TRBJ2-1; TRBD2 aligns across 9 bases. The J segment lost 6 bases and the V segment lost 7 bases, leaving 11 bases of the junction unmatched. This CDR3 has 15 amino acids. In germline, CDR1 is SGHNT, CDR2 YYREEE (reference sequence). CDR3 sequence reads: CASGNGMRGGNEQFF. The CDR3 region has the DNA TGTGCCAGCGGAAATGGTATGCGGGGGGGCAATGAGCAGTTCTTC.

The table lists this clone with a few counts. The gene calls are TRBV2 and TRBJ1-1; tentatively, D is TRBD1 (5 bases). The CDR3 sequence is 15 residues long. The germline V gene has CDR1 SNHLY and CDR2 FYNNEI. The V end was cut by 7 bases, the J end by 0 bases, with 15 bases between. The CDR3 DNA reads as TGTGCCAGCAAAGGGACCGCCTTGATGAACACTGAAGCTTTCTTT. It is translated as CASKGTALMNTEAFF. Full variable domain (outside the CDR3, taken from reference TRBV2 and TRBJ1-1): EPEVTQTPSHQVTQMGQEVILRCVPISNHLYFYWYRQILGQKVEFLVSFYNNEISEKSEIFDDQFSVERPDGSNFTLKIRSTKLEDSAMYFCASKGTALMNTEAFFGQGTRLTVV.

The chain employs TRBV7-9 and TRBJ2-7, with TRBD1 as a possible D gene (7 bases). Germline CDR1 SEHNR, CDR2 FQNEAQ (reference sequence). The V end was cut by 5 bases, the J end by 6 bases, with 11 bases between. The length of the CDR3 is 12 residues. CDR3: CASSRQGGEQYF. For the CDR3, the DNA is TGTGCCAGCAGCCGACAGGGAGGCGAGCAGTACTTC.

The gene calls are TRBV30 and TRBJ2-3; D uncertain. The CDR3 runs to 15 residues. The V end lost 0 bases, the J end lost 1 base, and 11 bases lay between the germline ends. In germline, CDR1 is GTSNPN, CDR2 SVGIG (reference sequence). DNA of the CDR3: TGTGCCTGGAGTGTAAGCCCTGCGGGCACAGATACGCAGTATTTT. It codes for CAWSVSPAGTDTQYF.

The chain recombines TRBV5-1 with TRBJ2-7, with D uncertain. V was trimmed by 0 bases and J by 0 bases, leaving 4 bases between them. This CDR3 contains 13 residues. The germline V gene has CDR1 SGHRS and CDR2 YFSETQ. The DNA for the CDR3 is TGCGCCAGCAGCTTGGACGTCTCCTACGAGCAGTACTTC. This codes for CASSLDVSYEQYF.

In its sample, this clone was seen once. At one of its ends the junction is not consistent with the germline gene, which may arise from a read error. The genes are TRBV27 and TRBJ2-7; D is perhaps TRBD1 (6 bases). Germline CDR1 and CDR2: MNHEY and SMNVEV (reference sequence). The CDR3 consists of 12 residues. CDR3 in DNA: TGTGCCAGCAGTACAGGGCATGGGGAGCAGCACTTC. It specifies CASSTGHGEQHF.

The V call is TRBV2, the J call TRBJ2-1, with D possibly TRBD2 on 5 matching bases. This CDR3 has 15 residues. V was clipped by 2 bases and J by 3 bases, with 11 bases between them. Per the germline V gene, CDR1 is SNHLY and CDR2 is FYNNEI. The CDR3 DNA reads as TGTGCCAGCAGTGAAATCAGCGGCTACTACAATGAGCAGTTCTTC. Translation gives CASSEISGYYNEQFF.

This chain uses TRBV19 with TRBJ1-2, with 7 positions matching TRBD1. Trimming removed 10 bases from V and 8 bases from J; junction bases left unmatched: 13. The CDR3 runs 13 residues. Germline V lookup: CDR1 LNHDA, CDR2 SQIVND (reference sequence). The CDR3 region has the DNA TGTGCCACCACCCCCGACAGGGTGGGAGGCTACACCTTC. This sequence encodes CATTPDRVGGYTF. Using reference TRBV19 and TRBJ1-2 for the parts outside the CDR3, the full variable domain is DGGITQSPKYLFRKEGQNVTLSCEQNLNHDAMYWYRQDPGQGLRLIYYSQIVNDFQKGDIAEGYSVSREKKESFPLTVTSAQKNPTAFYLCATTPDRVGGYTFGSGTRLTVV.

V usage is TRBV7-6 and J usage is TRBJ1-3; D is uncertain. From germline, CDR1 is SGHVS and CDR2 FNYEAQ. V lost 1 base, J lost 0 bases, and 10 bases lay in between. There are 16 residues in the CDR3. CDR3 in DNA: TGTGCCAGCAGCTTAGGGGTCGTCAACTCTGGAAACACCATATATTTT. This translates into CASSLGVVNSGNTIYF.

The V gene is TRBV9, the J gene TRBJ2-5, with D maybe TRBD1 (7 bases). There are 14 residues in the CDR3. Germline CDR1 reads SGDLS; CDR2 reads YYNGEE. The V and J ends lost 3 bases and 0 bases respectively, with 9 bases between them. CDR3 sequence (DNA): TGTGCCAGCAGCGCAGGGGGGTACCAAGAGACCCAGTACTTC. Translation gives CASSAGGYQETQYF.

The chain combines TRBV15 with TRBJ1-1; possibly TRBD1 for D (6 bases). Germline V gene data show CDR1 as LNHNV and CDR2 as YYDKDF (reference sequence). The CDR3 has 15 amino acids. Trimming took 1 base from V and 7 from J, leaving 16 bases between them. The CDR3, as DNA: TGTGCCACCAGCAGAGCGTATTTCGGGGGCAGTGAAGCTTTCTTT. Translation: CATSRAYFGGSEAFF.

The chain recombines TRBV9 with TRBJ2-1, with D uncertain. The CDR3 contains 14 residues. Germline V gene data show CDR1 as SGDLS and CDR2 as YYNGEE. The V end lost 0 bases, the J end lost 0 bases, and 4 bases lay between the germline ends. CDR3 amino acids: CASSVGYSYNEQFF. CDR3 nucleotide sequence: TGTGCCAGCAGCGTAGGGTACTCCTACAATGAGCAGTTCTTC.

Only a few counts were recorded for this clone. V gene TRBV30 combines with J gene TRBJ1-5; D is uncertain. The CDR3 covers 13 residues. V shed 3 bases and J shed 6 bases, with 12 bases lying between them. Germline CDR1 GTSNPN, CDR2 SVGIG (reference sequence). CDR3 DNA: TGTGCCTGGAGCCCGATTGGACGTCAGCCCCAGCATTTT. Translation: CAWSPIGRQPQHF.

This chain joins TRBV6-5 and TRBJ2-1, with 8 bases aligning to TRBD2. The CDR3 is made up of 15 amino acids. V lost 6 bases to trimming and J lost 4 bases; unmatched junction nucleotides: 8. Per germline, CDR1 MNHEY and CDR2 SVGAGI. The CDR3 sequence: CASSPLAGRYNEQFF. CDR3 nucleotide sequence: TGTGCCAGCAGCCCTCTAGCGGGTCGTTACAATGAGCAGTTCTTC.

V gene TRBV5-5 combines with J gene TRBJ2-3; no clear D. The CDR3 extends over 14 amino acids. Germline V gene lookup returns CDR1 SGHKS and CDR2 YYEKEE (reference sequence). Trimming cost V 0 bases and J 4 bases, with 9 bases left between them. CDR3 region: CASSLASPADTQYF. CDR3 nucleotides: TGTGCCAGCAGCTTGGCTTCACCCGCAGATACGCAGTATTTT.

The CDR3 bases are TGTGCTAGTGGACATACGGGACAGGGTGGGGGAAACACCATATATTTT. Encoded protein: CASGHTGQGGGNTIYF. V is TRBV12-5 and J is TRBJ1-3; 9 nucleotides align to TRBD1. Germline CDR1 reads LGHNT; CDR2 reads FRNRAP. J gave up 4 bases and V 6 bases, and 10 bases lay outside the gene matches. This CDR3 is 16 amino acids long.

J is TRBJ2-1 and V is TRBV18; perhaps TRBD1 as D (6 bases). Per germline, CDR1 KGHSH and CDR2 LQKENI. V shed 5 bases and J shed 9 bases, with 23 bases lying between them. The length of the CDR3 is 16 residues. The CDR3 DNA reads TGTGCCAGCTCAGCGACCGTGAAGGGGACAATCAGTGAGCAGTTCTTC. This codes for CASSATVKGTISEQFF.

This chain connects TRBV5-4 to TRBJ2-6, with D unclear. The V end was cut by 0 bases, the J end by 0 bases, with 7 bases between. The germline V gene has CDR1 SGHNT and CDR2 YYREEE (reference sequence). This CDR3 comprises 16 residues. In DNA, the CDR3 is TGTGCCAGCAGCTTGGGACTGAGCTCTGGGGCCAACGTCCTGACTTTC. As protein: CASSLGLSSGANVLTF.